This T cell receptor (beta chain) came from a study of regulatory T cells in long-lasting Graves disease. The length of the CDR3 is 14 residues. V shed 4 bases, J shed 7 bases, and the junction held 7 bases outside the gene matches. CDR1 and CDR2 from the germline V gene are SGHTA and FQGTGA. For this clonotype: Its antigen is currently unknown.

Time point described: newly diagnosed GD, antithyroid drugs for less than 3 months. Extracted PBMC RNA gave rise to the TCR library. In building TCR beta libraries, iRepertoire HTBI primers were used together with Arm-PCR of CDR3 regions. TCRdb processed the multiplex PCR reads anew with MiXCR; each CDR3 protein has one entry. The sample shows under 450,000 distinct CDR3 sequences, approximately 12% of them seen only once. Study-level findings and limits: Peripheral blood, not thyroid tissue, was the sole material studied.

This sample was also put to use in a study of T cells in Graves' hyperthyroidism and ophthalmopathy. That paper notes: A set of HTBI primers served as the primers for a first-round RT-PCR of the TCR CDR3. The model forecast ophthalmopathy, anticipating it by a median about 7 months before onset.

The TCR sequence derives from a woman under 30 with Graves disease. The chain uses TRBV7-3 and TRBJ2-5; TRBD1 matches 9 bases. The specimen was peripheral blood mononuclear cells (PBMCs), collected at new diagnosis, from a patient treated with antithyroid drugs. The chain's CDR3 is CASSSGTGRGTQYF. In DNA form, the CDR3 reads TGTGCCAGCAGCTCCGGGACAGGGAGAGGGACCCAGTACTTC.